This T cell receptor (beta chain) was observed in a study of PD-L1 blockade in urothelial cancer. Study-wide context: Between 0 and 3 chemotherapy regimens preceded treatment for each patient. Study-wide findings and caveats: Below-median TCR clonality that was measured in pretreatment blood predicted better survival.

CDR1 and CDR2 from the germline V gene are MNHEY and SVGAGI. This CDR3 region has 15 residues. V gave up 7 bases and J gave up 7 bases; unmatched junction bases: 14. Time point here: peripheral blood 6 weeks after treatment start. For this clone: What it binds is unknown.

Repertoires were generated with immunoSEQ multiplex PCR, while TCRdb's copy carries only in-frame clones and drops some. The sample has around 120,000 clones; 75% to 90% are singletons. The sequence was obtained from a man in his 60s with urothelial cancer. Here the sequenced sample was PBMCs, taken around atezolizumab (anti-PD-L1) treatment. The chain is built from TRBV6-5 and TRBJ1-2, with 8 bases fitting TRBD1. CDR3 sequence (DNA): TGTGCCAGCAAAATGACAGGGGCCGTTCTCTCTGGCTACACCTTC. This codes for CASKMTGAVLSGYTF.